The present T cell receptor (beta chain) was sequenced within a study of shared clonotypes between healthy human individuals. The wider study: Sampling drew on donors who were a couple of women and a few men aged 18 to 49. The study used three CD4 naive, three CD4 memory, two CD8 naive and one CD8 memory plate per donor. Study-wide points: Only blood was sampled; tissue repertoires likely differ.

The CDR3 consists of 14 residues. Germline V CDR1 and CDR2: MNHEY, SMNVEV (reference sequence). Trimming cost V 2 bases and J 5 bases, with 13 bases left between them. In regard to this clone: Its antigen remains unknown.

Naive CD8 cells comprised CD45RO-negative, CCR7-positively selected cells, excluding terminally differentiated effector memory CD45RA+ cells. Assay: immunoSEQ multiplex PCR; the TCRdb copy retains only in-frame clones and omits some. The sample holds a few million clones; over 85% are singletons and the top ten take about 1.7%. The TCR originated in a young man in good health. Some clones in this sample may be carry-over from other donors' samples. Material for sequencing was naive CD8+ T cells from PBMCs. V gene TRBV27 combines with J gene TRBJ2-7, with D perhaps matching TRBD2 (6 bases). CDR3 in amino acids: CASSLRDSINEQYF. The CDR3 region has the DNA TGTGCCAGCAGTTTACGGGACTCCATCAACGAGCAGTACTTC.